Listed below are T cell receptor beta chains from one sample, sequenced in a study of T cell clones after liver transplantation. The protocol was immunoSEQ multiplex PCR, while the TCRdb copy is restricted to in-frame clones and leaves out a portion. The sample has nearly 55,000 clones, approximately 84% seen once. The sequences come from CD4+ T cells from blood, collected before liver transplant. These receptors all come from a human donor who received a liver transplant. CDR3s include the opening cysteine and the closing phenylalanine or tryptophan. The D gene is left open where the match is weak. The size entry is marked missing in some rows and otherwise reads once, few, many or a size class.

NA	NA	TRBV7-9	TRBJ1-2	TGTGCCAGCAGCTTAGGGGGGACAAGCTCTAACTATGGCTACACCTTC	CASSLGGTSSNYGYTF
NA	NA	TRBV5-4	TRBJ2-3	TGTGCCAGCAGCTTGGCCCGGGATACGCAGTATTTT	CASSLARDTQYF
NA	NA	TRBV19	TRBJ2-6	TGTGCCAGTAGTAAACGATCCCCGGGCTCTGGGGCCAACGTCCTGACTTTC	CASSKRSPGSGANVLTF
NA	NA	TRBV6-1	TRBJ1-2	TGTGCCAGCAGTGTACCCAGGGACGACTATGGCTACACCTTC	CASSVPRDDYGYTF
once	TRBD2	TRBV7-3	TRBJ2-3	TGTGCCAGCAGCTTAGGCCTAGCGGGAGGTGGAGATACGCAGTATTTT	CASSLGLAGGGDTQYF
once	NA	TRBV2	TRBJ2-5	TGTGCCAGCAGCCATACCCCACGGGGGACCCAGTACTTC	CASSHTPRGTQYF
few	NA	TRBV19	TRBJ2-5	TGTGCCAGTAGTATAGTGAACAGCGGGCAAATACAAGAGACCCAGTACTTC	CASSIVNSGQIQETQYF
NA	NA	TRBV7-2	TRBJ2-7	TGTGCCAGCAGCTTGTCCTACGAGCAGTACTTC	CASSLSYEQYF
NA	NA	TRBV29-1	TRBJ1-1	TGCAGCGTTCACCCTCAGGGGAACACTGAAGCTTTCTTT	CSVHPQGNTEAFF
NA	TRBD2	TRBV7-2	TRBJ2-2	TGTGCCAGCAGCTTAGTCCCTGGCGGGGGGGACACCGGGGAGCTGTTTTTT	CASSLVPGGGDTGELFF
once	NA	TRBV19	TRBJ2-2	TGTGCCAGTAGTCTGGGGACCCGGGGCACCGGGGAGCTGTTTTTT	CASSLGTRGTGELFF
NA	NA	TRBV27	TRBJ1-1	TGTGCCAGCAGTCCGATCCCTAGGGGGGAACGGGGCATGAACACTGAAGCTTTCTTT	CASSPIPRGERGMNTEAFF
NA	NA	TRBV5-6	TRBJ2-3	TGTGCCAGCAGCTTAGGACCTCGAGGAGGCACAGATACGCAGTATTTT	CASSLGPRGGTDTQYF
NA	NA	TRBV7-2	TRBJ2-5	TGTGCCAGCAGCTTAAGGGCCCCGGTAGACACACAGTCGGCCCAGTACTTC	CASSLRAPVDTQSAQYF
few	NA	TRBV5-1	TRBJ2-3	TGCGCCAGCAGCTCCTTCCTCGTGGCACAAGGTGATACGCAGTATTTT	CASSSFLVAQGDTQYF
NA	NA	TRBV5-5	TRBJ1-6	TGTGCCAGCAGCTTCCGGGACACCTATAATTCACCCCTCCACTTT	CASSFRDTYNSPLHF
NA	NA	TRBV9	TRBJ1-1	TGTGCCAGCAGCGCCCGTTTGTACACTGAAGCTTTCTTT	CASSARLYTEAFF
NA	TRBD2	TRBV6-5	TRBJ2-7	TGTGCCAGCAGTTACACTAGCGGGAAGAACTACGAGCAGTACTTC	CASSYTSGKNYEQYF
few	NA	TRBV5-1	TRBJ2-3	TGCGCCAGCAGCTCCCCGACAGATACGCAGTATTTT	CASSSPTDTQYF
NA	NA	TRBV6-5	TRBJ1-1	TGTGCCAGCAGTTACTCATGGGGGCGGAACACTGAAGCTTTCTTT	CASSYSWGRNTEAFF
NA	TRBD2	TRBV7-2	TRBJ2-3	TGTGCCAGCACGGGACTAGCGAACGCAGATACGCAGTATTTT	CASTGLANADTQYF
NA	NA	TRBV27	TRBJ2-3	TGTGCCAGCAGTTTATCGGCGGGGGCACGGGATACGCAGTATTTT	CASSLSAGARDTQYF
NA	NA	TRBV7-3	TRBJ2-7	TGTGCCAGCAGCTCACGAGGGGGCTACGAGCAGTACTTC	CASSSRGGYEQYF
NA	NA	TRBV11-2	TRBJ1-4	TGTGCCAGCAGCTTAGGGAGGGGAAATGAAAAACTGTTTTTT	CASSLGRGNEKLFF
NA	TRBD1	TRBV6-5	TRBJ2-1	TGTGCCACCCGGACAGGGCTCTATAGTGAGCAGTTCTTC	CATRTGLYSEQFF
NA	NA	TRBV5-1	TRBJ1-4	TGCGCCAGCAGCTTCGCGGGGCTGGCTAATGAAAAACTGTTTTTT	CASSFAGLANEKLFF
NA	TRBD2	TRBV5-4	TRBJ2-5	TGTGCCAGCAGACCTAGCGGGGGGGCCCTAGAGACCCAGTACTTC	CASRPSGGALETQYF
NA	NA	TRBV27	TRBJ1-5	TGTGCCAGCAGGCCCAACAGGGCCCGGGGCAATCAGCCCCAGCATTTT	CASRPNRARGNQPQHF
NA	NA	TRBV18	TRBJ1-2	TGTGCCAGCTCACCACCCCTTAGTAGGGGAAACTATGGCTACACCTTC	CASSPPLSRGNYGYTF
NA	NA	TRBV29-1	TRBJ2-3	TGCAGCGCGCGGGACAGTTTAGATACGCAGTATTTT	CSARDSLDTQYF
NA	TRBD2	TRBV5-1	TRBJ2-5	TGCGCCAGCAGCTTGGTAATGGGGGGGGAGACCCAGTACTTC	CASSLVMGGETQYF
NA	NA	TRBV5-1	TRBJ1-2	TGCGCCAGCAGCTTGCCGGAGACCTATGGCTACACCTTC	CASSLPETYGYTF
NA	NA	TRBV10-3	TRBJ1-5	TGTGCCATCAGTGAGACGACAGGCCAAAATCAGCCCCAGCATTTT	CAISETTGQNQPQHF
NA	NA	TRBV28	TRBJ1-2	TGTGCCAGCAGTCGGGGTGGAGGCGAGGGCTACACCTTC	CASSRGGGEGYTF
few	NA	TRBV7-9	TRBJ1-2	TGTGCCAGCAGCCAGGGGACTCTAACGGGGGGCTACACCTTC	CASSQGTLTGGYTF
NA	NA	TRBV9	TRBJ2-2	TGTGCCAGCAGCCCCCCCTCCGGGGAGCTGTTTTTT	CASSPPSGELFF
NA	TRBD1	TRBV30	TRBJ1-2	TGTGCCGGGAGGTCAGGGGGAAACTATGGCTACACCTTC	CAGRSGGNYGYTF
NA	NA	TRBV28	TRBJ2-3	TGTGCCAGCAGGCCGGTTGGGGGTTGGGATACGCAGTATTTT	CASRPVGGWDTQYF
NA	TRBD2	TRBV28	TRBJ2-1	TGTGCCAGCAGTTCGGCTAGCGGGGTGTATGAGCAGTTCTTC	CASSSASGVYEQFF
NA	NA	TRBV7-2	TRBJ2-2	TGTGCCAGCAGCGCACGCCAGGGTAACGGGGAGCTGTTTTTT	CASSARQGNGELFF
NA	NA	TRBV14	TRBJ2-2	TGTGCCAGCAGCCAACACAACTCCGTCCCGACCGGGGAGCTGTTTTTT	CASSQHNSVPTGELFF
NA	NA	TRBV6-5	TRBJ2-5	TGTGCCAGCAGCACCCGGAGGCAGGGAAGTGAGACCCAGTACTTC	CASSTRRQGSETQYF
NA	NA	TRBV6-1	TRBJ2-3	TGTGCCAGCAGTGGCCAAACAGGAGCAGATACGCAGTATTTT	CASSGQTGADTQYF
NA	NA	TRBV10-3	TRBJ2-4	TGTGCCATCAGGGGGCACGACGACAAAAACATTCAGTACTTC	CAIRGHDDKNIQYF
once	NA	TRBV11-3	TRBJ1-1	TGTGCCAGCAGCTCGAATGGAGGACGGAACACTGAAGCTTTCTTT	CASSSNGGRNTEAFF
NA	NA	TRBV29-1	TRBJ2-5	TGCAGCGTTGAGGGGACGCAGGGGTACCAAGAGACCCAGTACTTC	CSVEGTQGYQETQYF
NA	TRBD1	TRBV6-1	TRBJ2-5	TGTGCCAGCAGTGATAGGGACAGGGGCCAAGAGACCCAGTACTTC	CASSDRDRGQETQYF
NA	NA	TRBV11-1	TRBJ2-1	TGTGCCAGCAGCTTTCGAGTCTACAATGAGCAGTTCTTC	CASSFRVYNEQFF
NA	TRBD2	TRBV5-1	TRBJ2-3	TGCGCCAGCAGCTTCGCGGGACTAGCCACAGATACGCAGTATTTT	CASSFAGLATDTQYF
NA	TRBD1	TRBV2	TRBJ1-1	TGTGCCAGCAGAGGACGGACAGGCGCGCCCACTGAAGCTTTCTTT	CASRGRTGAPTEAFF